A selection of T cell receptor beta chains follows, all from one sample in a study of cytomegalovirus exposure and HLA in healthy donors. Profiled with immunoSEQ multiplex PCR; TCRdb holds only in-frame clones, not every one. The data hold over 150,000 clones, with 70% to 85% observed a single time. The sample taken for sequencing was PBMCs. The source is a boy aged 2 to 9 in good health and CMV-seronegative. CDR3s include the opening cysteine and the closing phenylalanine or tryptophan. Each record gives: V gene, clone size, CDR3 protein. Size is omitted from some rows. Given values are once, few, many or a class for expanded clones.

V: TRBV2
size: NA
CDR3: CASSDGAGGPNEQFF

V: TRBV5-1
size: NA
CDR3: CASSFVGGSYNSPLHF

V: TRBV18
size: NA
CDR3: CASSPPGQGSSEAFF

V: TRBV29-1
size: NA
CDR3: CSVEPPGQGRHTEAFF

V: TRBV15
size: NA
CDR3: CATSRGYGVGANYGYTF

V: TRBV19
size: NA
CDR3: CASTLDPYRQGGQPQHF

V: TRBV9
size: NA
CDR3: CASSVGDTEAFF

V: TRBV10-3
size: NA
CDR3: CAITGQGSNTIYF

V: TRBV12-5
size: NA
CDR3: CASGLSTTSGGANEQYF

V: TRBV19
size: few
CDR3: CASSEVAYNEQFF

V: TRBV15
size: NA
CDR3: CATTPNRPAGYNEQFF

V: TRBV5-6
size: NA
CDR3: CASSSNPGLNWETQYF

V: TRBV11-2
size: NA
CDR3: CASSLGGGMYEQYF

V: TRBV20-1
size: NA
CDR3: CSASHYGYTF

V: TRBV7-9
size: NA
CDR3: CASSYSGGQETQYF

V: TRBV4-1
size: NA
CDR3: CASSPIVGMNTEAFF

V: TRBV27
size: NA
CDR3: CASSLFSQGNYGYTF